The 8 T cell receptor beta chains in this list originate from one sample, sequenced in a study of T cells in Graves' hyperthyroidism and ophthalmopathy. Amplified TCR beta CDR3 regions came from RNA transcripts. Initially, a first-round RT-PCR of the TCR CDR3 employed the HTBI primer set. MiXCR, run by TCRdb on the multiplex PCR reads, gives a single entry per CDR3 protein. The sample yields under 300,000 distinct CDR3 sequences, nearly 15% seen once. Sequencing was done on a sample of blood. The origin of the receptors is a woman aged 50 to 60 with Graves' hyperthyroidism that later progressed to Graves' ophthalmopathy.

For this clonotype: Given a much more abundant clone one base away, this may be a read error. The chain combines TRBV20-1 with TRBJ2-7; perhaps TRBD2 as D (5 bases). Germline CDR1 DFQATT, CDR2 SNEGSKA (reference sequence). The V and J ends lost 5 bases and 5 bases respectively, with 16 bases between them. The CDR3 length is 13 residues. The CDR3 reads CSARTPRVHEQYF. The DNA of the CDR3 is TGCAGTGCTCGGACCCCGCGGGTCCACGAGCAGTACTTC.

This clonotype has a count of ten or more. The V call is TRBV2, the J call TRBJ1-4; 10 nucleotides match TRBD1. V shed 7 bases, J shed 6 bases, and the junction held 5 bases outside the gene matches. Per the germline V gene, CDR1 is SNHLY and CDR2 is FYNNEI. The CDR3 covers 14 residues. The CDR3 DNA is TGTGCCAGCAACCGCGGGACAGGGGATGAAAAACTGTTTTTT. It yields the protein CASNRGTGDEKLFF.

V and J are TRBV19 and TRBJ2-1, with 7 positions matching TRBD1. The CDR3 covers 17 residues. In germline, CDR1 is LNHDA, CDR2 SQIVND (reference sequence). Trimming took 3 bases from V and 4 from J; bases not matched to a gene: 12. The CDR3 region is CASSIVPTGRPYNEQFF. The CDR3 nucleotides read TGTGCCAGTAGTATTGTCCCGACAGGGCGTCCGTACAATGAGCAGTTCTTC.

Ten or more counts support this clonotype. The chain links TRBV20-1 to TRBJ2-7; no clear D. The CDR3 has 14 amino acids. The V gene lost 4 bases and the J gene lost 0 bases, with 13 bases spanning the gap. CDR1 is DFQATT, CDR2 SNEGSKA, per germline (reference sequence). CDR3 coding DNA: TGCAGTGCTACCCCTCCTAGGGCCTCCTACGAGCAGTACTTC. Its protein product is CSATPPRASYEQYF.

This clonotype appeared many times. The chain uses TRBV20-1 and TRBJ2-5, with a tentative D call TRBD2 (6 bases). Between the trimmed V and J ends, which lost 3 bases and 2 bases, there was a span of 7 bases. Germline loops: CDR1 DFQATT, CDR2 SNEGSKA (reference sequence). The CDR3 runs 12 residues. CDR3: CSASREQETQYF. CDR3 nucleotide sequence: TGCAGTGCTAGCCGGGAGCAAGAGACCCAGTACTTC.

This clonotype has a count of ten or more. The chain recombines TRBV7-9 with TRBJ1-1; a weak D match, TRBD1 (5 bases). This CDR3 has 16 amino acids. Germline assignment: CDR1 SEHNR and CDR2 FQNEAQ (reference sequence). The V end was cut by 1 base, the J end by 0 bases, with 12 bases between. CDR3 coding DNA: TGTGCCAGCAGCTTAGGCCCTGGGGGAATGAACACTGAAGCTTTCTTT. It encodes CASSLGPGGMNTEAFF. Full variable domain (remainder filled in from reference TRBV7-9 and TRBJ1-1): DTGVSQNPRHKITKRGQNVTFRCDPISEHNRLYWYRQTLGQGPEFLTYFQNEAQLEKSRLLSDRFSAERPKGSFSTLEIQRTEQGDSAMYLCASSLGPGGMNTEAFFGQGTRLTVV.

This clonotype was seen repeatedly, ten times or more. The chain links TRBV12-3 or TRBV12-4 to TRBJ1-1, with D maybe TRBD1 (5 bases). This CDR3 contains 11 residues. Trimming left V 5 bases short and J 8 bases short, with 9 bases between. The CDR3 sequence: CASSIGTEAFF. CDR3 nucleotides: TGTGCCAGCAGTATAGGGACCGAAGCTTTCTTT.

This clonotype was observed many times. This chain links TRBV27 with TRBJ2-5; 8 nucleotides match TRBD2. Trimming took 3 bases from V and 3 from J; bases not matched to a gene: 6. CDR3 length: 15 amino acids. Germline CDR1 MNHEY, CDR2 SMNVEV (reference sequence). CDR3 sequence reads: CASSFIAGGEETQYF. For the CDR3, the DNA is TGTGCCAGCAGTTTTATTGCGGGAGGAGAAGAGACCCAGTACTTC.